These T cell receptor beta chains were read from a single sample in a study of response to subunit inactivated influenza vaccine. TCRdb re-called the RT-PCR reads with MiXCR, one entry per CDR3 protein. The sample contains over 650,000 distinct CDR3 sequences, 15% to 20% of which appear only once. Sample: PBMCs from blood, taken roughly 5 days after vaccination. These receptors all come from a man aged 45-60 years who received an inactivated influenza vaccine. Each CDR3 is given with its conserved first and last residue. A D gene is named only where the DNA matches it firmly. Size is omitted from some rows. Given values are once, few, many or a class for expanded clones.

>TRBJ2-1|NA|TRBV7-9|NA
CASSSITTVSYNEQFF
TGTGCCAGCAGCTCGATAACGACCGTGTCCTACAATGAGCAGTTCTTC
>TRBJ1-1|NA|TRBV13|NA
CASSRGGRNTEAFF
TGTGCCAGCAGCCGAGGAGGGAGGAACACTGAAGCTTTCTTT
>TRBJ2-3|TRBD2|TRBV12-3/TRBV12-4|once
CASSKGLARTDTQYF
TGTGCCAGCAGTAAAGGACTAGCGAGGACAGATACGCAGTATTTT
>TRBJ2-3|TRBD2|TRBV4-3|NA
CASSPSGGADTQYF
TGCGCCAGCAGCCCTAGCGGGGGGGCAGATACGCAGTATTTT
>TRBJ2-7|TRBD2|TRBV12-3/TRBV12-4|few
CASRLAGGGYEQYF
TGTGCCAGCAGGTTAGCGGGAGGTGGATACGAGCAGTACTTC
>TRBJ1-5|NA|TRBV7-2|few
CASSLGNQHSNQPQHF
TGTGCCAGCAGCTTAGGGAACCAGCATAGCAATCAGCCCCAGCATTTT
>TRBJ2-6|TRBD1|TRBV4-3|NA
CASSQDLWGQGSGANVLTF
TGCGCCAGCAGCCAAGATCTTTGGGGACAGGGCTCTGGGGCCAACGTCCTGACTTTC
>TRBJ2-5|TRBD1|TRBV11-2|many
CASSLVALIDRAQETQYF
TGTGCCAGCAGCTTAGTTGCTCTCATCGACAGGGCCCAAGAGACCCAGTACTTC
>TRBJ1-2|NA|TRBV5-1|NA
CASSSSRTVDGYTF
TGCGCCAGCAGCTCCTCCCGGACAGTCGATGGCTACACCTTC
>TRBJ2-2|TRBD2|TRBV10-3|few
CAIRDASGGGFANTGELFF
TGTGCCATCAGAGACGCTAGCGGGGGAGGGTTCGCGAACACCGGGGAGCTGTTTTTT
>TRBJ2-2|NA|TRBV23-1|NA
CASSQSGARGQSNTGELFF
TGCGCCAGCAGTCAATCGGGGGCGCGCGGACAGTCGAACACCGGGGAGCTGTTTTTT
>TRBJ2-2|NA|TRBV3-1|NA
CASSQASGELFF
TGTGCCAGCAGCCAAGCTTCCGGGGAGCTGTTTTTT
>TRBJ2-1|TRBD2|TRBV20-1|few
CSALAGNNEQFF
TGCAGTGCTCTAGCGGGAAACAATGAGCAGTTCTTC
>TRBJ1-2|NA|TRBV5-1|few
CASSWVSRTNYGYTF
TGCGCCAGCAGCTGGGTGAGCAGGACAAACTATGGCTACACCTTC
>TRBJ2-1|TRBD2|TRBV15|NA
CATSRDRGRAGLAVYHEQFF
TGTGCCACCAGCAGAGATAGAGGTCGGGCGGGACTAGCGGTTTACCATGAGCAGTTCTTC
>TRBJ1-5|NA|TRBV11-1|few
CASSPGRGGGRGNQPQHF
TGTGCCAGCAGCCCAGGGCGAGGAGGAGGGAGGGGGAATCAGCCCCAGCATTTT
>TRBJ2-5|NA|TRBV9|many
CASSPVHGSFETQYF
TGTGCCAGCAGCCCCGTACACGGGAGTTTTGAGACCCAGTACTTC
>TRBJ2-7|TRBD2|TRBV27|many
CASGPGLAGVVYEQYF
TGTGCCAGCGGACCGGGACTAGCGGGAGTCGTTTACGAGCAGTACTTC
>TRBJ2-7|TRBD2|TRBV7-2|few
CASSLGGLAVEQYF
TGTGCCAGCAGCTTAGGTGGACTAGCGGTCGAGCAGTACTTC
>TRBJ2-1|TRBD1|TRBV6-1|NA
CASRGQGGSYNEQFF
TGTGCCAGCAGAGGACAGGGGGGCTCCTACAATGAGCAGTTCTTC
>TRBJ2-7|TRBD2|TRBV13|few
CASSLGVAGAYEQYF
TGTGCCAGCAGCTTAGGGGTAGCGGGGGCATACGAGCAGTACTTC
>TRBJ2-7|TRBD1|TRBV20-1|many
CSARHRDRGREQYF
TGCAGTGCTAGACACCGGGACAGGGGGCGCGAGCAGTACTTC
>TRBJ2-2|TRBD1|TRBV9|few
CASSADRGVEGTGELFF
TGTGCCAGCAGCGCCGACAGGGGAGTGGAGGGAACCGGGGAGCTGTTTTTT
>TRBJ2-3|TRBD2|TRBV27|NA
CASSLRGTLAGESADTQYF
TGTGCCAGCAGTTTACGGGGGACCCTAGCGGGGGAGAGCGCAGATACGCAGTATTTT
>TRBJ1-2|TRBD1|TRBV27|few
CASVGQGGNGYTF
TGTGCCAGCGTGGGGCAGGGGGGTAATGGCTACACCTTC
>TRBJ2-7|TRBD1|TRBV11-1|NA
CASSSDRAPSYEQYF
TGTGCCAGCAGCTCCGACAGGGCCCCCTCCTACGAGCAGTACTTC
>TRBJ1-2|NA|TRBV5-1|few
CASSTRDFLNYGYTF
TGCGCCAGCAGCACCCGGGACTTCCTAAACTATGGCTACACCTTC
>TRBJ2-7|TRBD1|TRBV27|NA
CASSPRDRGGEQYF
TGTGCCAGCAGTCCCCGGGACAGGGGGGGCGAGCAGTACTTC
>TRBJ1-6|NA|TRBV20-1|few
CSARKGLNSPLHF
TGCAGTGCTAGAAAAGGGCTTAATTCACCCCTCCACTTT
>TRBJ2-7|NA|TRBV12-3/TRBV12-4|few
CASRTDGQGEQYF
TGTGCCAGCAGAACCGACGGGCAAGGCGAGCAGTACTTC
>TRBJ2-3|NA|TRBV18|NA
CASSPRTEDTQYF
TGTGCCAGCTCACCCCGGACTGAAGATACGCAGTATTTT
>TRBJ2-1|TRBD2|TRBV10-3|few
CAISASGSKNEQFF
TGTGCCATCAGTGCGAGCGGGAGTAAAAATGAGCAGTTCTTC
>TRBJ2-1|TRBD2|TRBV6-5|few
CASSYGPSGSNEQFF
TGTGCCAGCAGTTACGGGCCTAGCGGGAGCAATGAGCAGTTCTTC
>TRBJ2-2|TRBD1|TRBV9|many
CASSPRQGLTGELFF
TGTGCCAGCAGCCCCAGACAGGGGCTGACCGGGGAGCTGTTTTTT
>TRBJ2-5|TRBD2|TRBV25-1|few
CATETTSGGALETQYF
TGTGCCACCGAGACCACTAGCGGGGGGGCCCTAGAGACCCAGTACTTC
>TRBJ2-5|TRBD2|TRBV10-3|few
CAIIASGGQVTQYF
TGTGCCATCATAGCAAGCGGGGGGCAGGTGACCCAGTACTTC
>TRBJ2-1|TRBD2|TRBV20-1|NA
CSARAETSAIYNEQFF
TGCAGTGCTAGAGCTGAAACTAGCGCCATATACAATGAGCAGTTCTTC
>TRBJ2-5|TRBD1|TRBV20-1|few
CSARGYGTGVETQYF
TGCAGTGCTAGAGGCTACGGTACAGGGGTGGAGACCCAGTACTTC
>TRBJ2-3|NA|TRBV27|few
CASSLSNWGVGTDTQYF
TGTGCCAGCAGTTTATCGAACTGGGGGGTAGGCACAGATACGCAGTATTTT
>TRBJ1-1|NA|TRBV5-1|NA
CASSSGRRDTEAFF
TGCGCCAGCAGCTCGGGTAGACGGGACACTGAAGCTTTCTTT
>TRBJ2-7|NA|TRBV4-1|NA
CASSQGTHGLPYEQYF
TGCGCCAGCAGCCAGGGGACCCACGGACTTCCCTACGAGCAGTACTTC
>TRBJ1-2|TRBD1|TRBV12-3/TRBV12-4|many
CASSTPGTASYTF
TGTGCCAGCAGCACCCCCGGGACAGCCAGCTACACCTTC
>TRBJ2-3|NA|TRBV5-1|many
CASSLAGQGSDTQYF
TGCGCCAGCAGCTTGGCCGGGCAGGGATCGGATACGCAGTATTTT
>TRBJ1-1|NA|TRBV6-6|NA
CASSYRTVEAFF
TGTGCCAGCAGTTATAGGACAGTCGAAGCTTTCTTT
>TRBJ2-2|NA|TRBV5-1|NA
CASSLYRADTGELFF
TGCGCCAGCAGCTTATATAGGGCGGACACCGGGGAGCTGTTTTTT
>TRBJ1-1|TRBD1|TRBV4-1|few
CASSQDEGASLSKAFF
TGCGCCAGCAGCCAAGACGAGGGGGCCTCTCTATCTAAGGCTTTCTTT
>TRBJ2-3|TRBD2|TRBV6-1|NA
CASSVHFGTSGVVISDTQYF
TGTGCCAGCAGTGTTCACTTCGGGACTAGCGGCGTTGTAATATCAGATACGCAGTATTTT
>TRBJ2-1|NA|TRBV7-9|NA
CASSLARAGWEQFF
TGTGCCAGCAGCTTAGCGAGGGCAGGCTGGGAGCAGTTCTTC
>TRBJ2-4|NA|TRBV7-2|few
CASSLEPLAIQYF
TGTGCCAGCAGCTTGGAGCCGCTAGCCATTCAGTACTTC